These T cell receptor beta chains were read from a single sample in a study of shared clonotypes between healthy human individuals. Only in-frame clones appear in the TCRdb table, and some are missing; sequencing was by immunoSEQ multiplex PCR. Seen here are under 650,000 clones, roughly 95% observed once, and the top ten hold roughly 0.06%. The sample consisted of naive CD4+ T cells sorted from blood. These receptors all come from a woman aged 25 to 39 in good health. Both conserved end residues are part of each CDR3. The D gene is left open where the match is weak. Not every row has a clone size; where given, it reads once, few, many or a size class.

clone_size	j_call	v_call	d_call	cdr3_nt	cdr3_aa
NA	TRBJ2-7	TRBV7-2	NA	TGTGCCAGCAGCTTTAACAGGGCGGAGGTTCCCTACGAGCAGTACTTC	CASSFNRAEVPYEQYF
NA	TRBJ2-3	TRBV5-1	TRBD1	TGCGCCAGCGAAGACAGGGGGAGGACAGATACGCAGTATTTT	CASEDRGRTDTQYF
NA	TRBJ2-7	TRBV7-2	NA	TGTGCCAGCAGCCCCCCCTCGCACCGAAACTCCTACGAGCAGTACTTC	CASSPPSHRNSYEQYF
NA	TRBJ2-2	TRBV25-1	TRBD1	TGTGCCAGCAGTCAAAGTCCGGGACAGGGATTTACCGGGGAGCTGTTTTTT	CASSQSPGQGFTGELFF
NA	TRBJ2-3	TRBV5-1	NA	TGCGCCAGCAGCTTGTGGAATGAGGGCTCCACAGATACGCAGTATTTT	CASSLWNEGSTDTQYF
NA	TRBJ2-7	TRBV7-2	NA	TGTGCCAGCAGCTTAGGTAGACAGATCTCCTACGAGCAGTACTTC	CASSLGRQISYEQYF
NA	TRBJ2-1	TRBV7-7	NA	TGTGCCAGCAGCTTAGGGGTGGTTTCCTACAATGAGCAGTTCTTC	CASSLGVVSYNEQFF
NA	TRBJ1-2	TRBV28	TRBD1	TGTGCCAGCATACCAGGGGGGCAGAACCGAGGAGAAAACTATGGCTACACCTTC	CASIPGGQNRGENYGYTF
NA	TRBJ2-2	TRBV4-1	TRBD2	TGCGCCAGCAGCTCAAAATCCGGACTAGCGGGCGGGGAGCTGTTTTTT	CASSSKSGLAGGELFF
NA	TRBJ1-5	TRBV19	NA	TGTGCCAGTAGGTACGGAGGGGGACGGGGCAATCAGCCCCAGCATTTT	CASRYGGGRGNQPQHF
NA	TRBJ2-7	TRBV19	TRBD1	TGTGCCAGTAGTTCCCCGGGACAGGGGGCAGGATATTCCTACGAGCAGTACTTC	CASSSPGQGAGYSYEQYF
NA	TRBJ1-4	TRBV27	NA	TGTGCCAGCGGACAGTTAACTAATGAAAAACTGTTTTTT	CASGQLTNEKLFF
NA	TRBJ2-5	TRBV29-1	TRBD1	TGCAGCGCGCCGGGACAGGGAGGGGAGACCCAGTACTTC	CSAPGQGGETQYF
NA	TRBJ2-6	TRBV4-2	NA	TGTGCCAGCAGCCAATTAAGGGATCGAGTGGCCAACGTCCTGACTTTC	CASSQLRDRVANVLTF
NA	TRBJ2-7	TRBV6-1	TRBD1	TGTGCCAGCATCAGGACAGGGGGAACCTACGAGCAGTACTTC	CASIRTGGTYEQYF
NA	TRBJ2-7	TRBV19	TRBD2	TGTGCCAGTAGTATTCCCCCGACTAGCGGGAGGTACCACGAGCAGTACTTC	CASSIPPTSGRYHEQYF
NA	TRBJ2-1	TRBV5-1	TRBD1	TGCGCCAGCAGCTTAAGGGGACAGGGGGGCTTTAGCTCCTACAATGAGCAGTTCTTC	CASSLRGQGGFSSYNEQFF
NA	TRBJ2-3	TRBV5-1	TRBD1	TGCGCCAGCAGCTTGGCCTACAGGGGAGTGGATACGCAGTATTTT	CASSLAYRGVDTQYF
NA	TRBJ2-2	TRBV28	TRBD2	TGTGCCAGCAGTTTCGGCCCACTAGCGGCAGCGAGGGAGCTGTTTTTT	CASSFGPLAAARELFF
NA	TRBJ2-3	TRBV7-8	TRBD1	TGTGCCAGCAGCTCCAGGACAGGGAGTGCAGATACGCAGTATTTT	CASSSRTGSADTQYF
NA	TRBJ1-1	TRBV6-5	NA	TGTGCCAGCAGTTACTCGAGTGGGGGTGGTGGCACTGAAGCTTTCTTT	CASSYSSGGGGTEAFF
NA	TRBJ2-3	TRBV11-2	TRBD2	TGTGCCAGCAGCAAAGCGGGGGTCACAGATACGCAGTATTTT	CASSKAGVTDTQYF
NA	TRBJ1-3	TRBV7-2	NA	TGTGCCAGCAGCTTAGCAGGGCCTGGAAACACCATATATTTT	CASSLAGPGNTIYF
NA	TRBJ1-2	TRBV4-1	TRBD1	TGCGCCAGCAGCCAACCGGGACAGGGAGGTGGCTACACCTTC	CASSQPGQGGGYTF
NA	TRBJ2-7	TRBV11-3	TRBD1	TGTGCCAGCAGCGTCGGGACAGGGGCCTACGAGCAGTACTTC	CASSVGTGAYEQYF
NA	TRBJ2-1	TRBV7-2	TRBD2	TGTGCCAGCAGCTTAAAGCTAGCGGGGGCCAATGAGCAGTTCTTC	CASSLKLAGANEQFF
once	TRBJ1-4	TRBV5-1	TRBD1	TGCGCCAGCAGTAGCCAGGGGGTAGATGAAAAACTGTTTTTT	CASSSQGVDEKLFF
NA	TRBJ1-1	TRBV4-1	TRBD1	TGCGCCAGCAGCCAGCCTACAGGGGGCCAAACTGAAGCTTTCTTT	CASSQPTGGQTEAFF
NA	TRBJ2-7	TRBV7-9	TRBD1	TGTGCCAGCAGTCGGGACAGGGGATTCTACGAGCAGTACTTC	CASSRDRGFYEQYF
NA	TRBJ1-3	TRBV6-1	NA	TGTGCCAGCAGTGATTGGGGAGATGGAAACACCATATATTTT	CASSDWGDGNTIYF
NA	TRBJ2-5	TRBV18	TRBD2	TGTGCCAGCAGGGGACTACTCCAAGAGACCCAGTACTTC	CASRGLLQETQYF
NA	TRBJ2-3	TRBV7-8	TRBD1	TGTGCCAGCAGCCGAGACAGGGCCGGGGATACGCAGTATTTT	CASSRDRAGDTQYF
NA	TRBJ2-5	TRBV5-1	NA	TGCGCCACCTCCCCGGGGAGCGTCCCGGAGACCCAGTACTTC	CATSPGSVPETQYF
NA	TRBJ1-1	TRBV6-5	NA	TGTGCCAGCAGTCCCCCAGAGATGAACACTGAAGCTTTCTTT	CASSPPEMNTEAFF
once	TRBJ2-1	TRBV30	TRBD2	TGTGCCTGGGAACGTGACACTAGCGGGCCCTACAATGAGCAGTTCTTC	CAWERDTSGPYNEQFF
NA	TRBJ2-2	TRBV5-6	NA	TGTGCCAGCAGCTTCAGAACCGGGGAGCTGTTTTTT	CASSFRTGELFF
NA	TRBJ2-1	TRBV28	NA	TGTGCCAGCAGTGGAGATTGGTACAATGAGCAGTTCTTC	CASSGDWYNEQFF
NA	TRBJ1-3	TRBV4-1	NA	TGCGCCAGCAGCCCCGGTTGGCAATCCTCTGGAAACACCATATATTTT	CASSPGWQSSGNTIYF
NA	TRBJ1-5	TRBV5-1	NA	TGCGCCAGCAGCTTGGAGGCAGGACCAAATCAGCCCCAGCATTTT	CASSLEAGPNQPQHF
NA	TRBJ1-2	TRBV5-5	NA	TGTGCCAGCAGCCCCGACAATCACGGCTACACCTTC	CASSPDNHGYTF
NA	TRBJ2-7	TRBV28	NA	TGTGCCAGTGCAGGGTACTACGAGCAGTACTTC	CASAGYYEQYF
NA	TRBJ1-3	TRBV5-5	NA	TGTGCCAGCAGCTTGGTCCCAGCTGCTAGCTCTGGAAACACCATATATTTT	CASSLVPAASSGNTIYF
NA	TRBJ2-4	TRBV5-8	TRBD1	TGTGCCAGCCCCCCGACAGGGACAAACATTCAGTACTTC	CASPPTGTNIQYF
NA	TRBJ2-7	TRBV9	TRBD2	TGTGCCAGCAGCGTAGAGGGCGGGGGATTTTACGAGCAGTACTTC	CASSVEGGGFYEQYF
NA	TRBJ1-3	TRBV7-9	NA	TGTGCCAGCAGCTTAGTAGGGGCTGGAAACACCATATATTTT	CASSLVGAGNTIYF
NA	TRBJ2-7	TRBV29-1	NA	TGCAGCGTTGCCGGGGGGCGGGTTCCCTCCTACGAGCAGTACTTC	CSVAGGRVPSYEQYF
NA	TRBJ2-5	TRBV18	NA	TGTGCCAGCTCACGCCCCGGGGGAGAAGAGACCCAGTACTTC	CASSRPGGEETQYF
NA	TRBJ2-5	TRBV10-3	TRBD1	TGTGCCATCAGTTCTAACCCTCAGGGGGCTGGGGAGACCCAGTACTTC	CAISSNPQGAGETQYF
few	TRBJ2-2	TRBV5-4	NA	TGTGCCAGCAGACAACCCCCCGGGGAGCTGTTTTTT	CASRQPPGELFF